These T cell receptor beta chains were read from a single sample in a study of vaccination and CD4 T cells after COVID-19. These receptors' targets are unknown. TCRdb used MiXCR to reprocess the PCR reads, holding one entry per CDR3 protein. The sample carries tens of thousands of distinct CDR3 sequences, 50% to 65% recorded once. Sequenced input: CD4+ T cells from blood, cultured in vitro. These receptors all come from a human donor who had recovered from COVID-19. The CDR3 runs from the conserved cysteine through the conserved F or W. The D gene is left open where the match is weak. The listing skips clone size in some rows; elsewhere it reads once, few, many or a size class.

TGTGCCAGCAGCTTGGGAGTGGGTTCGGACTATGGCTACACCTTC | CASSLGVGSDYGYTF | TRBJ1-2 | TRBV5-5 | - | -
TGTGCCAGCAGGATGGGACTACCCACAGATACGCAGTATTTT | CASRMGLPTDTQYF | TRBJ2-3 | TRBV2 | TRBD2 | -
TGCAGTGCTAGCGCAATAGCGGGACGCACAGATACGCAGTATTTT | CSASAIAGRTDTQYF | TRBJ2-3 | TRBV20-1 | TRBD2 | -
TGTGCCAGCAGCACTCGACTAGCGGGGCCCTACAATGAGCAGTTCTTC | CASSTRLAGPYNEQFF | TRBJ2-1 | TRBV6-1 | TRBD2 | -
TGTGCCAGCAGTGAAGTCTTTTGGGGACAGCCTTCCTACGAGCAGTACTTC | CASSEVFWGQPSYEQYF | TRBJ2-7 | TRBV6-1 | TRBD1 | -
TGTGCCACTCAAGCAAGGGCAGATACGCAGTATTTT | CATQARADTQYF | TRBJ2-3 | TRBV5-4 | - | -
TGTGCCAGCAGTTACTCCCTTCCAACGGGAACCTACAATGAGCAGTTCTTC | CASSYSLPTGTYNEQFF | TRBJ2-1 | TRBV6-2/TRBV6-3 | - | -
TGTGCTAGTGGTATAAGGACTAGCGGTAACACCGGGGAGCTGTTTTTT | CASGIRTSGNTGELFF | TRBJ2-2 | TRBV12-5 | TRBD2 | -
TGTGCCAGTAGCCCCTTGAGGGGGGGTCTTAATCAGCCCCAGCATTTT | CASSPLRGGLNQPQHF | TRBJ1-5 | TRBV19 | - | once
TGTGCCAGCAGCTTCGGAGTTGGCGATGGCTACACCTTC | CASSFGVGDGYTF | TRBJ1-2 | TRBV7-9 | - | -
TGTGCCAGCAGTGGTTCGAAGGGCGACGGGGAGCTGTTTTTT | CASSGSKGDGELFF | TRBJ2-2 | TRBV2 | - | few
TGCAGTGTTCCACAGGGATCGGGCAATCAGCCCCAGCATTTT | CSVPQGSGNQPQHF | TRBJ1-5 | TRBV20-1 | - | few
TGCGCCAGCAGTGAGAGGAACACTGAAGCTTTCTTT | CASSERNTEAFF | TRBJ1-1 | TRBV10-1 | - | -
TGTGCTAGCAGCTTGACAGGACATGATACGCAGTATTTT | CASSLTGHDTQYF | TRBJ2-3 | TRBV7-7 | - | few
TGTGCCACCCGCCGGGACAATCGAGAGACCCAGTACTTC | CATRRDNRETQYF | TRBJ2-5 | TRBV6-1 | - | -
TGTGCCAGCTCGCCCGGACAGGATCTCTATGGCTACACCTTC | CASSPGQDLYGYTF | TRBJ1-2 | TRBV18 | TRBD1 | -
TGTGCCAGCAGCTTACCGGGCCCCGGCGAGCAGTACTTC | CASSLPGPGEQYF | TRBJ2-7 | TRBV7-2 | - | few
TGTGCCAGCACTCACGGGAGGGGAAAAGAGACCCAGTACTTC | CASTHGRGKETQYF | TRBJ2-5 | TRBV6-2/TRBV6-3 | TRBD2 | -
TGCAGTGCTAGACAGGCCTATTCACCCCTCCACTTT | CSARQAYSPLHF | TRBJ1-6 | TRBV20-1 | - | -
TGCAGTGCTAGAGATCAGGGGACAGTTGCCGACGAGCCCCAGCATTTT | CSARDQGTVADEPQHF | TRBJ1-5 | TRBV20-1 | TRBD1 | -
TGTGCCATCAGCGACCCCACTTACCAAGAGACCCAGTACTTC | CAISDPTYQETQYF | TRBJ2-5 | TRBV10-3 | - | few
TGTGCCAGCAGCTTGGGGACAGGGCGCACAGATACGCAGTATTTT | CASSLGTGRTDTQYF | TRBJ2-3 | TRBV5-4 | TRBD1 | -
TGCGCCAGCAGCTTTATCGGGGGAAATAGCGAGCAGTACTTC | CASSFIGGNSEQYF | TRBJ2-7 | TRBV5-1 | - | -